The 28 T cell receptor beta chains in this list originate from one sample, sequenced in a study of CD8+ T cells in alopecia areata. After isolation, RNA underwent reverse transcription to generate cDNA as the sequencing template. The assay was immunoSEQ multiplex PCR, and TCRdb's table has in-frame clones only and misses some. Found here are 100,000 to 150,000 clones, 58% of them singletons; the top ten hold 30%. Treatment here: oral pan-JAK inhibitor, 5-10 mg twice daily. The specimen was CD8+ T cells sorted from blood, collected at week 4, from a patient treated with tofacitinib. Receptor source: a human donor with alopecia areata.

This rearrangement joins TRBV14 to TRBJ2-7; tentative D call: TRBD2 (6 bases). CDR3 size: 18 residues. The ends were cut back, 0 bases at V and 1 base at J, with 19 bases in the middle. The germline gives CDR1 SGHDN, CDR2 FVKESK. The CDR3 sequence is CASSQDEVRGEESYEQYF. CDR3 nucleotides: TGTGCCAGCAGCCAAGATGAGGTGAGAGGGGAGGAATCCTACGAGCAGTACTTC.

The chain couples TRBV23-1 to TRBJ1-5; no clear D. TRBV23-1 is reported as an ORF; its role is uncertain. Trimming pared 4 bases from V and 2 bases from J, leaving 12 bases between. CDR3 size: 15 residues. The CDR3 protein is CASSPLGYGNQPQHF. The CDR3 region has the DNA TGCGCCAGCAGTCCCCTTGGTTACGGCAATCAGCCCCAGCATTTT.

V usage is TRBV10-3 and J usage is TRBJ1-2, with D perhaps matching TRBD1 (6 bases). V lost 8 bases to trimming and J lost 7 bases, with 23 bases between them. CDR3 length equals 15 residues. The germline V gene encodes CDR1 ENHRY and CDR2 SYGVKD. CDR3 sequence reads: CAILNRERDGRGYTF. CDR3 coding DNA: TGTGCCATCCTGAACAGGGAGCGGGACGGTCGTGGCTACACCTTC.

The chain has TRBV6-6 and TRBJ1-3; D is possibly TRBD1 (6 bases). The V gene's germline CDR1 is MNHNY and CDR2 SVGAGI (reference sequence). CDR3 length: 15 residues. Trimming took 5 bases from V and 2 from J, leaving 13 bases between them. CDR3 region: CASSHGGAAGNTIYF. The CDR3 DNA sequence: TGTGCCAGCAGTCACGGGGGGGCTGCTGGAAACACCATATATTTT.

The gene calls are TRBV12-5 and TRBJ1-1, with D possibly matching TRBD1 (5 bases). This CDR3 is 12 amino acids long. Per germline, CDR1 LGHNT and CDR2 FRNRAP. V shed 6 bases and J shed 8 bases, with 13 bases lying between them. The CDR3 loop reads CASGLGAGEAFF. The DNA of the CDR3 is TGTGCTAGTGGCCTTGGGGCAGGAGAAGCTTTCTTT.

In nucleotides, the CDR3 is TGTGCCAGCAGTGACGGGACATACAATGAGCAGTTCTTC. It encodes CASSDGTYNEQFF. The chain links TRBV6-4 to TRBJ2-1, with D perhaps matching TRBD1 (6 bases). Per the germline V gene, CDR1 is MRHNA and CDR2 is SNTAGT. V was shortened by 2 bases and J by 4 bases, with 6 bases between the two germline ends. This CDR3 is built from 13 residues.

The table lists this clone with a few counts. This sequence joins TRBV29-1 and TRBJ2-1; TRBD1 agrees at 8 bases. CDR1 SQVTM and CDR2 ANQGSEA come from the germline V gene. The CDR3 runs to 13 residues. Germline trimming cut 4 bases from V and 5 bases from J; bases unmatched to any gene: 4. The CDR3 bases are TGCAGCGTTGCACAGGGGGGACACAATGAGCAGTTCTTC. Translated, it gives CSVAQGGHNEQFF.

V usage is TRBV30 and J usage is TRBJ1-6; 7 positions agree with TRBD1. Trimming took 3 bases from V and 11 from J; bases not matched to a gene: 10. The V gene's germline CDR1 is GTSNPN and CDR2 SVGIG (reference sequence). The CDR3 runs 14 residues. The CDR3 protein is CAWSPGQGVTPLHF. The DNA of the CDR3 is TGTGCCTGGAGCCCGGGGCAGGGGGTAACACCCCTCCACTTT.

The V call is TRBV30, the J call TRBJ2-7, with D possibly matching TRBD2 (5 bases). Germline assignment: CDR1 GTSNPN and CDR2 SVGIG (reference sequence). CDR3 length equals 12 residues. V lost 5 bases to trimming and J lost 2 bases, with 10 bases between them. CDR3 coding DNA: TGTGCCTGGGGTGCCGGGGCCTACGAGCAGTACTTC. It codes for CAWGAGAYEQYF.

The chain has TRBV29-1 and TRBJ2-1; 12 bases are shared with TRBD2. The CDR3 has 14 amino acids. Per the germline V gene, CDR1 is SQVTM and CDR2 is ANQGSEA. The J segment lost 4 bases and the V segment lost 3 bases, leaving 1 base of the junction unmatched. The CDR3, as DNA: TGCAGCGTTGAGGGGACTAGCGGGTACAATGAGCAGTTCTTC. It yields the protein CSVEGTSGYNEQFF.

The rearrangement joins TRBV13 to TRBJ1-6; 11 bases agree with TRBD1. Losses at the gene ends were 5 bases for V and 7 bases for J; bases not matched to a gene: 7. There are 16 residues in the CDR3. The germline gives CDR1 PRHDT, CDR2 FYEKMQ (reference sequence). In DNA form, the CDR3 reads TGTGCCAGCAGCGCACGGGACAGGGGGTTAAATTCACCCCTCCACTTT. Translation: CASSARDRGLNSPLHF.

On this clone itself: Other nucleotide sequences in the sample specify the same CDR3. CDR3 DNA: TGTGCCAGCAGCTCCGAGACCCAGTACTTC. Amino acid sequence: CASSSETQYF. The V call is TRBV7-9, the J call TRBJ2-5; no clear D. This CDR3 region has 10 residues. Trimming removed 4 bases from V and 5 bases from J, with 2 bases in between. Germline V gene lookup returns CDR1 SEHNR and CDR2 FQNEAQ (reference sequence). The full variable domain, completed using reference TRBV7-9 and TRBJ2-5, is DTGVSQNPRHKITKRGQNVTFRCDPISEHNRLYWYRQTLGQGPEFLTYFQNEAQLEKSRLLSDRFSAERPKGSFSTLEIQRTEQGDSAMYLCASSSETQYFGPGTRLLVL.

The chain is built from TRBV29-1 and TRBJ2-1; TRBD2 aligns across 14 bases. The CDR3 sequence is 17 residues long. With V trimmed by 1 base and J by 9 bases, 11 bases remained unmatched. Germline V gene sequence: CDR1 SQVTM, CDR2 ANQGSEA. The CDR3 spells CSVEVEATSGGGIEQFF. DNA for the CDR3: TGCAGCGTTGAAGTAGAAGCGACTAGCGGGGGGGGAATTGAGCAGTTCTTC.

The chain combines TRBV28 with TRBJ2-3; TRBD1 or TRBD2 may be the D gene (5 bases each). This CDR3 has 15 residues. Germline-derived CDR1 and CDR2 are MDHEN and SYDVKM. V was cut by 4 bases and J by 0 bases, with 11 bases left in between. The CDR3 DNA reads TGTGCCAGCAGTTGGGACGGGGTTAGCACAGATACGCAGTATTTT. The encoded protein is CASSWDGVSTDTQYF.

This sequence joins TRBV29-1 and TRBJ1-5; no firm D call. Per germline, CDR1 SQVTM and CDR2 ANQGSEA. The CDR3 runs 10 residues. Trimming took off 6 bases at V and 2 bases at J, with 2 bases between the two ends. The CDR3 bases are TGCAGCGTGGGCAATCAGCCCCAGCATTTT. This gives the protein CSVGNQPQHF.

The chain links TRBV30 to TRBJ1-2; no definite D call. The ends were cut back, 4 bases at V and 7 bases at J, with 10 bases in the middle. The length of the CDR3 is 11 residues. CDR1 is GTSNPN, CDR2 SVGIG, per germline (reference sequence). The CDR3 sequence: CAWIRAGGYTF. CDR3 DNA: TGTGCCTGGATTCGGGCCGGTGGCTACACCTTC.

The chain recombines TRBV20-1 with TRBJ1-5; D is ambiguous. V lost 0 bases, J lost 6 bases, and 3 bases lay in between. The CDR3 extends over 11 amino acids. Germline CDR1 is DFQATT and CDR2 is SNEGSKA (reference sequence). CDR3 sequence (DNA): TGCAGTGCTAGAGAGTCTCAGCCCCAGCATTTT. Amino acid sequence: CSARESQPQHF.

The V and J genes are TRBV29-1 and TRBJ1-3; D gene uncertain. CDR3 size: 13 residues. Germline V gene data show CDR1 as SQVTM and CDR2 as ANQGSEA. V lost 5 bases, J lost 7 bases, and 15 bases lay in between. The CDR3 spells CSVCELYRNTIYF. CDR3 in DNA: TGCAGCGTTTGTGAGCTCTATCGGAACACCATATATTTT.

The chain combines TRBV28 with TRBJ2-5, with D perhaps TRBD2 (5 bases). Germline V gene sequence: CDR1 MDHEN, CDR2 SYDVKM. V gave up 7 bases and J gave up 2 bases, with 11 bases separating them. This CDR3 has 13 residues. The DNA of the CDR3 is TGTGCCAGCATGTTACGGGAACAAGAGACCCAGTACTTC. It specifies CASMLREQETQYF.

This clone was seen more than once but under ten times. The DNA for the CDR3 is TGTGCCAGTAGGCCACCGACAGGATTGAACACTGAAGCTTTCTTT. Encoded protein: CASRPPTGLNTEAFF. The V and J genes are TRBV19 and TRBJ1-1; weak D call: TRBD1 (6 bases). In germline, CDR1 is LNHDA, CDR2 SQIVND (reference sequence). The CDR3 extends over 15 amino acids. Trimming stripped 6 bases from V and 0 bases from J, with 14 bases between.

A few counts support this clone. CDR3 in amino acids: CASSQEWTENSPLHF. CDR3 DNA: TGCGCCAGCAGCCAAGAATGGACGGAGAATTCACCCCTCCACTTT. This chain uses TRBV4-3 with TRBJ1-6; D not resolved. Germline V gene lookup returns CDR1 LGHNA and CDR2 YSLEER. V lost 0 bases and J 7 bases, leaving 10 bases between the germline ends. The CDR3 loop spans 15 amino acids.

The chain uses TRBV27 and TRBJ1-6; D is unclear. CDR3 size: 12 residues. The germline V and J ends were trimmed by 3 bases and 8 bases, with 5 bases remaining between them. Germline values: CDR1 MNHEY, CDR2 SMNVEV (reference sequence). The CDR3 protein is CASSLIDSPLHF. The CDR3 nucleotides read TGTGCCAGCAGTTTGATAGATTCACCCCTCCACTTT.

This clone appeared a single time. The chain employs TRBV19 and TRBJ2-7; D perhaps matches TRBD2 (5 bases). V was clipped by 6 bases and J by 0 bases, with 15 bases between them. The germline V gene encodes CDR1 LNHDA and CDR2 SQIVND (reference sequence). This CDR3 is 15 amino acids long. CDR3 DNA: TGTGCCAGTAGGGCCGCGGGCGGCACCTCCTACGAGCAGTACTTC. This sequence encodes CASRAAGGTSYEQYF.

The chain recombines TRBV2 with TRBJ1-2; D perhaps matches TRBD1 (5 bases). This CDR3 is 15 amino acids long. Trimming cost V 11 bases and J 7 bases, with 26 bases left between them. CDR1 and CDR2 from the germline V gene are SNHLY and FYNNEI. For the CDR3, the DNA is TGTGCCCGGGGGGAGCGGGCAGCCTTCAGCCTTGGCTACACCTTC. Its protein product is CARGERAAFSLGYTF.

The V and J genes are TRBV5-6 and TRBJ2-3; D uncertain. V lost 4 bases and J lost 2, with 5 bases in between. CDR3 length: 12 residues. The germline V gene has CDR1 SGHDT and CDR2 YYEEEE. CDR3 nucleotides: TGTGCCAGCAGCCCTTACACAGATACGCAGTATTTT. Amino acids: CASSPYTDTQYF.

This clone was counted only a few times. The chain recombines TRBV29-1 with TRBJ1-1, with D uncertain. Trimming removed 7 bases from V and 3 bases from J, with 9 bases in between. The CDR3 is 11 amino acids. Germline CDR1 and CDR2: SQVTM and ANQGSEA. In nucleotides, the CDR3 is TGCAGCGCCCGTGGGGACACTGAAGCTTTCTTT. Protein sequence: CSARGDTEAFF.

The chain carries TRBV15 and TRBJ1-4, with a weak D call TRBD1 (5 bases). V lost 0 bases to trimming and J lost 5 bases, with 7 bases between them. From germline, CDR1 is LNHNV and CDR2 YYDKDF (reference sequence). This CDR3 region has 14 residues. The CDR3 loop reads CATSRDRGNEKLFF. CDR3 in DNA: TGTGCCACCAGCAGAGATCGGGGGAATGAAAAACTGTTTTTT.

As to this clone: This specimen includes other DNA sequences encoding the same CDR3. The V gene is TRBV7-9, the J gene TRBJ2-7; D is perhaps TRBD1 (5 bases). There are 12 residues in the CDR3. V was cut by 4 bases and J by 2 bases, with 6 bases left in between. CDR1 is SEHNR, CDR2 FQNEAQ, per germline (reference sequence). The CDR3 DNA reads TGTGCCAGCAGCTCAGGGACCTACGAGCAGTACTTC. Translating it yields CASSSGTYEQYF.